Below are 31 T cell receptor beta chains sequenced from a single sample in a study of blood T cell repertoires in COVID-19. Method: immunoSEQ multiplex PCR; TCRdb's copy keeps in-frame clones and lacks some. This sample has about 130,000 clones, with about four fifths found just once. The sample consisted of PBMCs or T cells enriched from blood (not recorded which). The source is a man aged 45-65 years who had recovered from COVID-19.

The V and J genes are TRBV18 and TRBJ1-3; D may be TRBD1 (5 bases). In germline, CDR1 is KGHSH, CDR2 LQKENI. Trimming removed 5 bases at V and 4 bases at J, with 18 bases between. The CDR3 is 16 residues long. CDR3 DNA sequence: TGTGCCAGCTCAGACCGTTGGGTAGGGGAAGGAAACACCATATATTTT. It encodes CASSDRWVGEGNTIYF.

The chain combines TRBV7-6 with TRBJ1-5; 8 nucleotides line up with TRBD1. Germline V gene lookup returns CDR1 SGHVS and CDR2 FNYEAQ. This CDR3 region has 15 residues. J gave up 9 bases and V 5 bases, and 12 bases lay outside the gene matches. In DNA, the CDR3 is TGTGCCAGCAGCCCATGGACAGGGCGCGAGGGGCCCCAGCATTTT. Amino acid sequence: CASSPWTGREGPQHF.

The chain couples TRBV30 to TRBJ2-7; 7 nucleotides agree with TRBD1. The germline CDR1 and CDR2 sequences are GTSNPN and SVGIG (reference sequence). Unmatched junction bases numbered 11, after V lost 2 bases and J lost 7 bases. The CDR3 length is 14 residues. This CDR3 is CAWSKVRTGREQYF. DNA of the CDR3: TGTGCCTGGAGTAAGGTCCGGACAGGTCGGGAGCAGTACTTC.

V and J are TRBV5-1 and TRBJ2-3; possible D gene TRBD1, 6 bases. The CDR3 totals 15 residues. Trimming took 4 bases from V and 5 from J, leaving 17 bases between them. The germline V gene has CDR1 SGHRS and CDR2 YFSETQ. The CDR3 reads CASSIRQAREDTQYF. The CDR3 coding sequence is TGCGCCAGCAGCATCCGACAGGCGAGGGAAGATACGCAGTATTTT.

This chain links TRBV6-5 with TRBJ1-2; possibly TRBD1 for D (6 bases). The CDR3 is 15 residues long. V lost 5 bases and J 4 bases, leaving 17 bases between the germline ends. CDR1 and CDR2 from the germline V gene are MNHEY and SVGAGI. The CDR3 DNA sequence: TGTGCCAGCAGTCCTCCCGGACAGTTGATCTATGGCTACACCTTC. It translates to CASSPPGQLIYGYTF.

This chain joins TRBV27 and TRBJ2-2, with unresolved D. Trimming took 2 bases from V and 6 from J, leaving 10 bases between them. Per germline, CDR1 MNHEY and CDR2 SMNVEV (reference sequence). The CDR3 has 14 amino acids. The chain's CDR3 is CASSLGQIPGELFF. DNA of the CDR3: TGTGCCAGCAGTTTAGGCCAGATTCCCGGGGAGCTGTTTTTT.

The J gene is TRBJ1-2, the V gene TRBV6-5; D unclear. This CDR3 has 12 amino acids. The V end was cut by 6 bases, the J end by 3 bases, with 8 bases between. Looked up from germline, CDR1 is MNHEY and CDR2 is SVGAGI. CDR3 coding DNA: TGTGCCAGCAGATACAGCGACTATGGCTACACCTTC. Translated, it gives CASRYSDYGYTF.

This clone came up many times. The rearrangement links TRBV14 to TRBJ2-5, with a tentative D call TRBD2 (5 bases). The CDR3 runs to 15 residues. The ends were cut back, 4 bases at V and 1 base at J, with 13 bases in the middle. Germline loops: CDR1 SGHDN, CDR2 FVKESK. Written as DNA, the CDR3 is TGTGCCAGCAGCCTTCGGACTTCTCCCCAAGAGACCCAGTACTTC. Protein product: CASSLRTSPQETQYF.

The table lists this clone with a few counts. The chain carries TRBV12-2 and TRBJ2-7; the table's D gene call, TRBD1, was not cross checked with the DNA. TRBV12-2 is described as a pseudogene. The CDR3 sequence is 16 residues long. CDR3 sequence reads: CASRSQEGRGRNEQYF. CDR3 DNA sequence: TGTGCAAGTCGCTCCCAGGAAGGCAGGGGGCGGAACGAGCAGTACTTC.

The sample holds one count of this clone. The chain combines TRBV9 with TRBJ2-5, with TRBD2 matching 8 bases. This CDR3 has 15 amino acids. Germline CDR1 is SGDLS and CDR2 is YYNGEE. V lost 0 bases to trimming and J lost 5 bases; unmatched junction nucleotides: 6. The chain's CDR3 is CASSVDGGGTETQYF. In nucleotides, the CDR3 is TGTGCCAGCAGCGTAGATGGCGGGGGGACGGAGACCCAGTACTTC.

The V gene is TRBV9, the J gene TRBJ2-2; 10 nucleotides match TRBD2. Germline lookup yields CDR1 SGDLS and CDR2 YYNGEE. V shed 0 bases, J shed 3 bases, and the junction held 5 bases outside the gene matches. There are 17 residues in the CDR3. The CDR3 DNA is TGTGCCAGCAGCGTAGAAACTAGCGGGGTCGACACCGGGGAGCTGTTTTTT. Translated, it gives CASSVETSGVDTGELFF.

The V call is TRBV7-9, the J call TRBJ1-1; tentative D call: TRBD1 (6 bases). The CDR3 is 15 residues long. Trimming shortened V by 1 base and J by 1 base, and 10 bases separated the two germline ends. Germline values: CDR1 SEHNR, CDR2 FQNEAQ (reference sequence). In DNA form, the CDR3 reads TGTGCCAGCAGCTTAGAGACAGGACCGAACACTGAAGCTTTCTTT. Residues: CASSLETGPNTEAFF.

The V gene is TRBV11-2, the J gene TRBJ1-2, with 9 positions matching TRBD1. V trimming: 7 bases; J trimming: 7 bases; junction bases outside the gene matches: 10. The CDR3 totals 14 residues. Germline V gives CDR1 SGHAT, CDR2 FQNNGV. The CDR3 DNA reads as TGTGCCAGCACCGCGGGACAGGGAGAGAGTGGCTACACCTTC. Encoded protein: CASTAGQGESGYTF.

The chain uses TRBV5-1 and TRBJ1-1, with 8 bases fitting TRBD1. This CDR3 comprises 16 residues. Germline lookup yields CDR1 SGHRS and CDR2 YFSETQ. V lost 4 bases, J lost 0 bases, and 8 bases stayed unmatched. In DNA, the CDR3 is TGCGCCAGCAGCGAGACGGCAGGGGGCATGAACACTGAAGCTTTCTTT. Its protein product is CASSETAGGMNTEAFF.

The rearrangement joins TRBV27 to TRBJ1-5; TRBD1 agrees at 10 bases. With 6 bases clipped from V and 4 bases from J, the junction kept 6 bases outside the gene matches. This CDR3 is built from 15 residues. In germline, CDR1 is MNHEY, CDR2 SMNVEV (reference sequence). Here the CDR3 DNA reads TGTGCCAGCAGACGGACAGGGGGGGAAAATCAGCCCCAGCATTTT. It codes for CASRRTGGENQPQHF.

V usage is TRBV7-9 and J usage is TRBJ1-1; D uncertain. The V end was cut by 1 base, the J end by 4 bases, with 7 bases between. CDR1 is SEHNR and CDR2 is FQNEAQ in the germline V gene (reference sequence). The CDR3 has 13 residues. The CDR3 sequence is CASSLVVSTEAFF. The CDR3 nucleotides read TGTGCCAGCAGCTTAGTAGTATCCACTGAAGCTTTCTTT.

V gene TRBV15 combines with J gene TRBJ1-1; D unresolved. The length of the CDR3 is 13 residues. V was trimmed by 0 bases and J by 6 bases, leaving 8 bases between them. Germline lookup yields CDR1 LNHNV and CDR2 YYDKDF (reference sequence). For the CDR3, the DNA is TGTGCCACCAGCAGAGACCTGAGGGCTGAAGCTTTCTTT. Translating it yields CATSRDLRAEAFF.

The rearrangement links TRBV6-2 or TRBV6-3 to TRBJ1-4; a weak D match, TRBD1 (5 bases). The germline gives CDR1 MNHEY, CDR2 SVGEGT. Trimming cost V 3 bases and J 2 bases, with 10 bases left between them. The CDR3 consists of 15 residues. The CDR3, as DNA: TGTGCCAGCAGTTATCGGACACCTACTAATGAAAAACTGTTTTTT. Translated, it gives CASSYRTPTNEKLFF.

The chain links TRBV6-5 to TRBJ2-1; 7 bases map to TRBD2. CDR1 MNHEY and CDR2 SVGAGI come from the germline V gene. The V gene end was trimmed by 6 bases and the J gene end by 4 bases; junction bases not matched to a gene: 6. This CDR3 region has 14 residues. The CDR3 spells CASRNLGGYNEQFF. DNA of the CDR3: TGTGCCAGCAGGAACCTCGGGGGGTACAATGAGCAGTTCTTC.

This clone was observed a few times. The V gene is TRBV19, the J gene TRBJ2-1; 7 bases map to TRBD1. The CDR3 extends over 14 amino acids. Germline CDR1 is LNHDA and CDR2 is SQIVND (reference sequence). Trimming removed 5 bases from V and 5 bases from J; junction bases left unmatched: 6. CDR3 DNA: TGTGCCAGTAGTGGAAGGACAGGCAACAATGAGCAGTTCTTC. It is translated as CASSGRTGNNEQFF.

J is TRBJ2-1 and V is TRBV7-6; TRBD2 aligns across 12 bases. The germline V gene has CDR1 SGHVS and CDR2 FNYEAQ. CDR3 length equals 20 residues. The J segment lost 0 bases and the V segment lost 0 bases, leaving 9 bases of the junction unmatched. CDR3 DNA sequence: TGTGCCAGCAGCTTAGCATCCCTAGCGGGGGGGGTGAGCTCCTACAATGAGCAGTTCTTC. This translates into CASSLASLAGGVSSYNEQFF.

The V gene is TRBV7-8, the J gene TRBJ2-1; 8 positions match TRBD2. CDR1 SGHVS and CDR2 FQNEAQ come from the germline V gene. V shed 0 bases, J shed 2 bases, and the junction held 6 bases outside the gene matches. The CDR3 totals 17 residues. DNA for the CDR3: TGTGCCAGCAGCTTAGCGCGGCGGGGGGCTGCCTACAATGAGCAGTTCTTC. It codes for CASSLARRGAAYNEQFF.

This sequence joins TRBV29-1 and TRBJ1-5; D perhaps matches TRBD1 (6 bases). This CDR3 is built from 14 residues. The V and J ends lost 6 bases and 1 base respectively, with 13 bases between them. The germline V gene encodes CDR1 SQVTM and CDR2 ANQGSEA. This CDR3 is CSVLDRGSNQPQHF. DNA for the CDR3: TGCAGCGTCCTGGACAGAGGGAGCAATCAGCCCCAGCATTTT.

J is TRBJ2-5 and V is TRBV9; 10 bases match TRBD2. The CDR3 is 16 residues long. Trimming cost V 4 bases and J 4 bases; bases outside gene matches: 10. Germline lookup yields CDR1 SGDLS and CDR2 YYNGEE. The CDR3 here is CASSTPAGGPVETQYF. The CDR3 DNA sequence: TGTGCCAGCAGCACCCCAGCGGGGGGGCCCGTAGAGACCCAGTACTTC.

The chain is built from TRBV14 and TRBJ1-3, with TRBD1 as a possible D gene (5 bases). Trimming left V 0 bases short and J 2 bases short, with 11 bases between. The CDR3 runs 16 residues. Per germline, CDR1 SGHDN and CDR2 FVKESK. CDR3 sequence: CASSQDRGIAGNTIYF. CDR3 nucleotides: TGTGCCAGCAGCCAAGATCGGGGGATAGCTGGAAACACCATATATTTT.

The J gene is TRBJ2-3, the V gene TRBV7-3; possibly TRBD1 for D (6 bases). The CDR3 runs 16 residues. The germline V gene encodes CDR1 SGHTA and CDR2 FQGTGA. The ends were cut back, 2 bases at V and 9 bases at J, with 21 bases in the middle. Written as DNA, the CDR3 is TGTGCCAGCAGCTTAGGGGGCTCCTCGGGGTCGAGGACGCAGTATTTT. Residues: CASSLGGSSGSRTQYF.

In DNA form, the CDR3 reads TGTGCCAGCACGCGGGGGGGCAGGTTCAATGAGCAGTTCTTC. It is translated as CASTRGGRFNEQFF. The rearrangement joins TRBV28 to TRBJ2-1; 9 bases agree with TRBD2. In germline, CDR1 is MDHEN, CDR2 SYDVKM. Trimming took 7 bases from V and 6 from J; bases not matched to a gene: 7. The CDR3 sequence is 14 residues long.

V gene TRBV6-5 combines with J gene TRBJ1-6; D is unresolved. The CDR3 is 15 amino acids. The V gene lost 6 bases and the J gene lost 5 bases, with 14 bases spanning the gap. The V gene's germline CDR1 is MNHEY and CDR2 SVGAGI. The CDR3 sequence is CASRPDTFHNSPLHF. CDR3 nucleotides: TGTGCCAGCAGACCCGACACCTTTCATAATTCACCCCTCCACTTT.

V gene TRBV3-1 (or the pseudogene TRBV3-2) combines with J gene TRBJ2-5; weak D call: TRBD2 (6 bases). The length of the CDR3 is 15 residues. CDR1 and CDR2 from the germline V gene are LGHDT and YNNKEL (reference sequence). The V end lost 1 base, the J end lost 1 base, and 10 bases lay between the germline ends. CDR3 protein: CASSQGGRSQETQYF. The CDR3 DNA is TGTGCCAGCAGCCAAGGGGGGAGGTCCCAAGAGACCCAGTACTTC.

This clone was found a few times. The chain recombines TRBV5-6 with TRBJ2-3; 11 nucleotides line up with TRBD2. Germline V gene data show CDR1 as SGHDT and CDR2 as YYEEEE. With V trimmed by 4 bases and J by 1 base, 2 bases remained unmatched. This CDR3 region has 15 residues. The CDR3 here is CASSPGLAGTDTQYF. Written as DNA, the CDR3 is TGTGCCAGCAGCCCGGGACTAGCGGGCACAGATACGCAGTATTTT.

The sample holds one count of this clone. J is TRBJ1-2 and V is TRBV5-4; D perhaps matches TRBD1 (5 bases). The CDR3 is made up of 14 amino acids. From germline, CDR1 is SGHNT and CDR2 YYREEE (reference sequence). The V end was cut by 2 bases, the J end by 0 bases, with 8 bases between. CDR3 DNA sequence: TGTGCCAGCAGCTTCGACAGAGCTAACTATGGCTACACCTTC. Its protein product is CASSFDRANYGYTF.